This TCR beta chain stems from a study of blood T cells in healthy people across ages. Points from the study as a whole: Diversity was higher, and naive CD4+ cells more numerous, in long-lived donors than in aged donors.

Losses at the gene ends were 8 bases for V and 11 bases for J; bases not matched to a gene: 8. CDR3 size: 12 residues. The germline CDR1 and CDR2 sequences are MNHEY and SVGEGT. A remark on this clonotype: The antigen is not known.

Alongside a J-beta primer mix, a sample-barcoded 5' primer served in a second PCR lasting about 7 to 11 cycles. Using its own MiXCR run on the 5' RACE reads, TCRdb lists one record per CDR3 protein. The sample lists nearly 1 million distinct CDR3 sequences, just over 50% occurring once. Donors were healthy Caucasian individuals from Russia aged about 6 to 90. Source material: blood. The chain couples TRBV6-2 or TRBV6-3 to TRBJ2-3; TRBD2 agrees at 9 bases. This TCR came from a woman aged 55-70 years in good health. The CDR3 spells CASGGEAGGQYF. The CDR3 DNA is TGTGCCAGCGGAGGGGAAGCGGGAGGGCAGTATTTT.